These 13 T cell receptor delta chains came from one sample sequenced in a study of gamma-delta T cells after stem cell transplantation. With CATT, TCRdb re-called clones from the RT-PCR reads. Among approximately 1,800 delta-chain clones listed, 17% were seen once. Sequenced: gamma-delta T cells. These receptors all stem from a human donor. It is not recorded whose cells these are; they may come from a transplant donor.

On this clone itself: One end of the junction fails to match germline, which may point to a read error. The chain carries TRDV2 and TRDJ4; TRDD3 matches at 7 bases. The CDR3 is 16 residues long. The germline V gene has CDR1 GEAIGNYY and CDR2 EKD. CDR3 coding DNA: TGTGCCTGTGACACCCTGGGGGCTCCGCATCGACACCCCCTTATCTTT. It is translated as CACDTLGAPHRHPLIF.

By proportion, this clone is medium-sized (0.01 to 0.1%). CDR3 residues: CACDTLGLGDTPSMYTDKLIF. The DNA of the CDR3 is TGTGCCTGTGACACCCTGGGACTGGGGGATACACCCTCTATGTACACCGATAAACTCATCTTT. V is TRDV2 and J is TRDJ1; TRDD3 aligns across 12 bases. Germline CDR1 reads GEAIGNYY; CDR2 reads EKD. The length of the CDR3 is 21 residues. Germline trimming cut 0 bases from V and 0 bases from J; bases unmatched to any gene: 16.

Sample share makes this clone medium-sized (0.01 to 0.1%). This chain links TRDV2 with TRDJ1; 9 positions match TRDD3. This CDR3 comprises 21 residues. V gave up 0 bases and J gave up 1 base; unmatched junction bases: 20. Germline V gives CDR1 GEAIGNYY, CDR2 EKD. CDR3 nucleotides: TGTGCCTGTGACACCATTACTGGGGGACCCACAACGGTTGCCCCCACCGATAAACTCATCTTT. Amino acids: CACDTITGGPTTVAPTDKLIF.

This clone was detected a few times. The protein that TCRdb holds for this DNA derives from a much larger clone and differs from the translated DNA at residue 7, which likely indicates a read error; the protein shown here is translated from the DNA. The J gene is TRDJ1, the V gene TRDV3; 7 bases are a match to TRDD3. Germline-derived CDR1 and CDR2 are TVYSNPD and GDNSRS (reference sequence). The J segment lost 0 bases and the V segment lost 1 base, leaving 23 bases of the junction unmatched. The CDR3 runs 20 residues. The CDR3 here is CAFMHGDGVFGGLYTDKLIF. The CDR3 bases are TGTGCCTTTATGCACGGAGATGGGGTTTTTGGGGGACTTTACACCGATAAACTCATCTTT. The full variable domain, in which reference TRDV3 and TRDJ1 provide the parts outside the CDR3, is CDKVTQSSPDQTVASGSEVVLLCTYDTVYSNPDLFWYRIRPDYSFQFVFYGDNSRSEGADFTQGRFSVKHILTQKAFHLVISPVRTEDSATYYCAFMHGDGVFGGLYTDKLIFGKGTRVTVEP.

This chain connects TRDV2 to TRDJ1, with TRDD3 identical over 11 bases. The CDR3 consists of 19 residues. V was clipped by 2 bases and J by 0 bases; unmatched bases: 13. Germline lookup yields CDR1 GEAIGNYY and CDR2 EKD. CDR3 bases: TGTGCCTGTGACAAACTGTCAATGGGGGATACGCGTAACACCGATAAACTCATCTTT. It specifies CACDKLSMGDTRNTDKLIF.

A word on this clone: TCRdb assigns this DNA the protein of a much larger clone, which departs from its translation at residue 5; this likely reflects a read error, and the protein shown comes from translating the DNA. The gene calls are TRDV2 and TRDJ1, with D unclear. Germline V gene sequence: CDR1 GEAIGNYY, CDR2 EKD. Trimming left V 4 bases short and J 4 bases short, with 18 bases between. This CDR3 has 15 residues. The CDR3 bases are TGTGCCTGTGATGTAATGGCCCCGAGCATCGATAAACTCATCTTT. It yields the protein CACDVMAPSIDKLIF.

This clone was detected a few times. The protein in this entry is translated from the DNA; at residue 3 it differs from the protein listed in TCRdb. V and J are TRAV29/DV5 and TRDJ1; 11 nucleotides agree with TRDD3. CDR1 is NSMFDY and CDR2 is ISSIKDK in the germline V gene. This CDR3 spans 21 amino acids. CDR3 nucleotide sequence: TGTGCAACAAGCGAATCCCCTAAAGTATCAGCTGGGGGATACCCCACCGATAAACTCATCTTT. Translation: CATSESPKVSAGGYPTDKLIF.

Relative to its sample, this clone is medium-sized. The sample has other DNA sequences that encode this CDR3 too. The rearrangement uses TRDV2 and TRDJ1; the match to TRDD3 covers 10 bases. The CDR3 length is 18 residues. Germline V CDR1 and CDR2: GEAIGNYY, EKD. V lost 7 bases and J lost 3; bases outside the gene matches: 19. The CDR3 DNA reads as TGTGCCTGCGACTTACTGGGACTGGGGGATGAGGTTCCCGATAAACTCATCTTT. The encoded protein is CACDLLGLGDEVPDKLIF.

Judged by abundance, this clone is medium-sized. V and J are TRDV2 and TRDJ1; 7 bases agree with TRDD3. V shed 7 bases, J shed 0 bases, and the junction held 28 bases outside the gene matches. The CDR3 is made up of 21 amino acids. Germline CDR1 reads GEAIGNYY; CDR2 reads EKD. The CDR3 DNA is TGTGCCTGGAGCCAATCTGTGGGGGACCGACAAAACCAATATTACACCGATAAACTCATCTTT. Translating gives CAWSQSVGDRQNQYYTDKLIF.

This clone was observed a handful of times. A read error is likely here: a far larger clone is one base away. This rearrangement joins TRDV1 to TRDJ1; D call uncertain. Germline CDR1 and CDR2: TSWWSYY and QGS. The germline V and J ends were trimmed by 5 bases and 3 bases, with 22 bases remaining between them. The CDR3 spans 17 residues. The CDR3 DNA is TGTGCTCTTGGGCAACGAATCACATTTCGGGCTTCCGATAAACTCATCTTT. It encodes CALGQRITFRASDKLIF.

By share, this clone ranks as medium-sized (0.01 to 0.1%). With only one base between it and a far larger clone, this is likely a read error. Different DNA sequences within this sample yield the same CDR3. The chain recombines TRDV1 with TRDJ1, with 12 bases lining up with TRDD3. Germline V gene data show CDR1 as TSWWSYY and CDR2 as QGS. The CDR3 is 19 amino acids. The CDR3 DNA follows: TGCGCTCTTGGGGAACTAGAGCCCCCCGACTGGGGGATACAGGATAAACTCATCTTT. This encodes CALGELEPPDWGIQDKLIF.

This clone appeared a few times. The amino acid sequence in TCRdb belongs to a much larger clone and departs from this DNA's translation at residue 6, likely a sequencing read error; the sequence shown is translated from the DNA. V gene TRDV2 combines with J gene TRDJ1; TRDD3 agrees at 8 bases. J was trimmed by 0 bases and V by 0 bases; bases with no gene match: 11. The CDR3 length is 18 residues. The germline gives CDR1 GEAIGNYY, CDR2 EKD. DNA of the CDR3: TGTGCCTGTGACACCGGTTCCCCGGTACTGGGGGACACCGATAAACTCATCTTT. Translated: CACDTGSPVLGDTDKLIF.

Remarks on this clone: In the same sample, other DNA sequences code for this CDR3. The chain is built from TRDV1 and TRDJ2; D is unclear. The germline V gene encodes CDR1 TSWWSYY and CDR2 QGS. There are 16 residues in the CDR3. V gave up 6 bases and J gave up 0 bases, with 14 bases separating them. CDR3 in amino acids: CALGSGLKALTAQLFF. CDR3 nucleotide sequence: TGTGCTCTTGGTTCTGGCCTAAAAGCTTTGACAGCACAACTCTTCTTT.